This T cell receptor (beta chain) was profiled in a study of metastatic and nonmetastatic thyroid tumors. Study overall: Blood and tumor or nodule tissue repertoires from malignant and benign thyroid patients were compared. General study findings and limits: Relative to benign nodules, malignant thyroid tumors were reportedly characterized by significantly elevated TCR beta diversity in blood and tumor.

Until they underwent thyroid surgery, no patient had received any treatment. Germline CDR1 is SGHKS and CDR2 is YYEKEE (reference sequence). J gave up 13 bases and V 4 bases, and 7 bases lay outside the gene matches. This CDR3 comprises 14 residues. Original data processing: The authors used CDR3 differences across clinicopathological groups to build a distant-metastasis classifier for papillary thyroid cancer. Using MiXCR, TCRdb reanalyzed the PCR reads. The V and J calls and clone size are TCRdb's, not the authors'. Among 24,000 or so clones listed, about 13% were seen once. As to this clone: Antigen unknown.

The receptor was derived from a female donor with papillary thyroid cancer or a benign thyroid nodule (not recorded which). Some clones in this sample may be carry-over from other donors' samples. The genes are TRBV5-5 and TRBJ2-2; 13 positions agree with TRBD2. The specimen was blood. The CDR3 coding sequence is TGTGCCAGCAGCCCACTAGCGGGAGGGGGCGTGCTGTTTTTT. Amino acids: CASSPLAGGGVLFF. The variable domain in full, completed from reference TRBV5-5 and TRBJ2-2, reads DAGVTQSPTHLIKTRGQQVTLRCSPISGHKSVSWYQQVLGQGPQFIFQYYEKEERGRGNFPDRFSARQFPNYSSELNVNALLLGDSALYLCASSPLAGGGVLFFGEGSRLTVL.